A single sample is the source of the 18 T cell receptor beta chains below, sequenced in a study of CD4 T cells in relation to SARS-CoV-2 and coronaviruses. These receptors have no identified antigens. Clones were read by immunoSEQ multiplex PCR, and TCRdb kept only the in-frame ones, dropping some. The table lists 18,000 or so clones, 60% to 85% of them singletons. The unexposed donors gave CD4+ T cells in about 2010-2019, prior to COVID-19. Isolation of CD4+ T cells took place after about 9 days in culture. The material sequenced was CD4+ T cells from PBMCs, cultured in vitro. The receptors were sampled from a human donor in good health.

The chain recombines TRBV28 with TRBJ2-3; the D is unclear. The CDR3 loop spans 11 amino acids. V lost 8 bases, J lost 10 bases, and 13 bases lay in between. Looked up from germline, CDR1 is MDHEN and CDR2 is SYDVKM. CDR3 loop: CASRSPTAQYF. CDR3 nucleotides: TGTGCCAGCCGGTCCCCCACAGCGCAGTATTTT.

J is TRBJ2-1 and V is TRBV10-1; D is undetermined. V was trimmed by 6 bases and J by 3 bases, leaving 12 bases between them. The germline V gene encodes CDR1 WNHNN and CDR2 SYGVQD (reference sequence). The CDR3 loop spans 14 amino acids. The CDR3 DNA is TGCGCCAGCAGCCCACGGACGGACTACAATGAGCAGTTCTTC. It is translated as CASSPRTDYNEQFF.

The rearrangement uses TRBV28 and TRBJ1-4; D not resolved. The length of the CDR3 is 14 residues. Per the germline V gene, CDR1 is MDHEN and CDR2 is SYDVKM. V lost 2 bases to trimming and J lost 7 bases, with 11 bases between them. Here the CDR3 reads CASSLQEVGEKLFF. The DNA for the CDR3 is TGTGCCAGCAGTTTACAGGAAGTGGGTGAAAAACTGTTTTTT.

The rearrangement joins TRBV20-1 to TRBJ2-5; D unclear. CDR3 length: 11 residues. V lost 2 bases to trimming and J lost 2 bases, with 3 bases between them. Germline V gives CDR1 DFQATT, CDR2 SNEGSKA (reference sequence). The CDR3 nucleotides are TGCAGTGCTAGACAGCAAGAGACCCAGTACTTC. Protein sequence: CSARQQETQYF.

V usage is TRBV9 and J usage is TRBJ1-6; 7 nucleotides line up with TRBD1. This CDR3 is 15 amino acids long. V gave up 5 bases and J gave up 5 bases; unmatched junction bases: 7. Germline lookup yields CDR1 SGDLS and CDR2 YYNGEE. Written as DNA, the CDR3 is TGTGCCAGCAGGGACTCTGGGACAGATAATTCACCCCTCCACTTT. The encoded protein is CASRDSGTDNSPLHF. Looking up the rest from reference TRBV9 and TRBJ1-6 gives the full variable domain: DSGVTQTPKHLITATGQRVTLRCSPRSGDLSVYWYQQSLDQGLQFLIQYYNGEERAKGNILERFSAQQFPDLHSELNLSSLELGDSALYFCASRDSGTDNSPLHFGNGTRLTVT.

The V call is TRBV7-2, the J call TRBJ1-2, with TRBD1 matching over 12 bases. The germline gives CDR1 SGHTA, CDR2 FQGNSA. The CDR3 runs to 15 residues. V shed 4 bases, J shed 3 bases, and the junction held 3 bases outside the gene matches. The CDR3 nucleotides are TGTGCCAGCAGCTCCGGGACAGGGGGCCACTATGGCTACACCTTC. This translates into CASSSGTGGHYGYTF.

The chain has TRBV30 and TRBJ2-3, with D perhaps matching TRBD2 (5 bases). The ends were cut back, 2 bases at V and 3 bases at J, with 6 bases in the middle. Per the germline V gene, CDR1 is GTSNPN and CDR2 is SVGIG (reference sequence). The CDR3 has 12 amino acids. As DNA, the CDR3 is TGTGCCTGGAGTTCGGGGACAGATACGCAGTATTTT. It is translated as CAWSSGTDTQYF.

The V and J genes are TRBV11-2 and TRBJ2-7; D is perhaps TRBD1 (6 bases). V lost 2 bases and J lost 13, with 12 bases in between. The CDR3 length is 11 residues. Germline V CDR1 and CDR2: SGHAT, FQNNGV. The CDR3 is CASSLRTDIYF. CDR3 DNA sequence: TGTGCCAGCAGCTTACGGACAGATATTTACTTC.

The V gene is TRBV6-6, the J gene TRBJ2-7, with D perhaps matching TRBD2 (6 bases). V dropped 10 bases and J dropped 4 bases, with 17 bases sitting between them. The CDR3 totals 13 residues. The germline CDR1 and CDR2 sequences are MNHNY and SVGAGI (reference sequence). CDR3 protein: CATRLGSMYEQYF. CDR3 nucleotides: TGTGCCACACGTCTCGGGAGTATGTACGAGCAGTACTTC.

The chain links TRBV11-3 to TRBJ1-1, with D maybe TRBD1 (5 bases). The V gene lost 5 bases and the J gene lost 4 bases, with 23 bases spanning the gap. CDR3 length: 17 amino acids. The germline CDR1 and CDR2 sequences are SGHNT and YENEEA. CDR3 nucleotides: TGTGCCAGCAGCCCCCGCCCTTTGATAGGGGTGGGCACTGAAGCTTTCTTT. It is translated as CASSPRPLIGVGTEAFF.

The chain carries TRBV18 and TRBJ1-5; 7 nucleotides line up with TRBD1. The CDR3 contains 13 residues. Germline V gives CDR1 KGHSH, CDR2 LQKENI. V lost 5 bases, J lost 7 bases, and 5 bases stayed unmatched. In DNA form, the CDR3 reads TGTGCCAGCTCAGTAACAGGGGCACAGCCCCAGCATTTT. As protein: CASSVTGAQPQHF.

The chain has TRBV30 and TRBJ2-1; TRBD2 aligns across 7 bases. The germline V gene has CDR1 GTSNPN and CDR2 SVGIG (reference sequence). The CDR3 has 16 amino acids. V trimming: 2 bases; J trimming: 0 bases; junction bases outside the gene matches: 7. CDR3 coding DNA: TGTGCCTGGAGTTGGATTGGCGGGGGCTCCTACAATGAGCAGTTCTTC. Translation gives CAWSWIGGGSYNEQFF.

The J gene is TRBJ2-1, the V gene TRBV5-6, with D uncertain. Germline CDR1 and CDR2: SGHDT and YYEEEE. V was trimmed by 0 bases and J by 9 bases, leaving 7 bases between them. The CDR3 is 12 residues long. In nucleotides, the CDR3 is TGTGCCAGCAGCTTGGAACGAATTGAGCAGTTCTTC. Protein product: CASSLERIEQFF.

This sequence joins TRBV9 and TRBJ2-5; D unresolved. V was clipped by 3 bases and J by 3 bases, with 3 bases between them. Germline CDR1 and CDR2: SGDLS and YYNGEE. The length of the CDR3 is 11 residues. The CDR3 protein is CASSAKETQYF. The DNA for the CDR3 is TGTGCCAGCAGCGCGAAAGAGACCCAGTACTTC.

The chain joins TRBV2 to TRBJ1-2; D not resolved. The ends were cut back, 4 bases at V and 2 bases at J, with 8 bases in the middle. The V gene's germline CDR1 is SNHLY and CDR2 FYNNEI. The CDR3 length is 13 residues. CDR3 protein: CASSGTANYGYTF. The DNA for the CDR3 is TGTGCCAGCAGTGGTACAGCAAACTATGGCTACACCTTC.

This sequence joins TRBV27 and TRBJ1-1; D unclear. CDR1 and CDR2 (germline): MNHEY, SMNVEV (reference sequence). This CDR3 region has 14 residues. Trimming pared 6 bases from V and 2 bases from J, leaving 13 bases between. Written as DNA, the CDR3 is TGTGCCAGCAGCTCGCCAGGTCCCAACACTGAAGCTTTCTTT. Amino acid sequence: CASSSPGPNTEAFF.

CDR3 sequence reads: CASSRLDRTDTQYF. In DNA, the CDR3 is TGTGCCAGCAGTAGGCTAGACCGCACAGATACGCAGTATTTT. The chain recombines TRBV27 with TRBJ2-3; D unclear. Per the germline V gene, CDR1 is MNHEY and CDR2 is SMNVEV (reference sequence). CDR3 length: 14 amino acids. Trimming removed 5 bases at V and 1 base at J, with 10 bases between.

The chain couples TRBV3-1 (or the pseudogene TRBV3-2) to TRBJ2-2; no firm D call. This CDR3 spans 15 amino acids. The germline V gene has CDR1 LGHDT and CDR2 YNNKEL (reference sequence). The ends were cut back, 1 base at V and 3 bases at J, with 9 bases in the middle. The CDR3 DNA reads TGTGCCAGCAGCCAAGCGGCGGTCTACACCGGGGAGCTGTTTTTT. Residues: CASSQAAVYTGELFF.